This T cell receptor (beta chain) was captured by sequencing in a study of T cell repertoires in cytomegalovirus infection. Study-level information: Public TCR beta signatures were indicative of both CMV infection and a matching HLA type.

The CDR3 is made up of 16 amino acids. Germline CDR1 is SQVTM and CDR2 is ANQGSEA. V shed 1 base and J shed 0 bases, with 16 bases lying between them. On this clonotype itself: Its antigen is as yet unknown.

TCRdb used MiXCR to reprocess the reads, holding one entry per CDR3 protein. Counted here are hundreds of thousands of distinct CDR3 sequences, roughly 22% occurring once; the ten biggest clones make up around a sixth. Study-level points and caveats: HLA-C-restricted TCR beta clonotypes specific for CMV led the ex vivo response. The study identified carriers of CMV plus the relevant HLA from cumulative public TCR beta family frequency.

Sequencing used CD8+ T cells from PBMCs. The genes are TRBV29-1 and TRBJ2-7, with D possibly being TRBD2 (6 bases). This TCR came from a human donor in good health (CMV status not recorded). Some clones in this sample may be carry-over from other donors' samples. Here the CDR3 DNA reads TGCAGCGTTGAAGGGGAGGTAGACTCAAGCTCCTACGAGCAGTACTTC. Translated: CSVEGEVDSSSYEQYF.